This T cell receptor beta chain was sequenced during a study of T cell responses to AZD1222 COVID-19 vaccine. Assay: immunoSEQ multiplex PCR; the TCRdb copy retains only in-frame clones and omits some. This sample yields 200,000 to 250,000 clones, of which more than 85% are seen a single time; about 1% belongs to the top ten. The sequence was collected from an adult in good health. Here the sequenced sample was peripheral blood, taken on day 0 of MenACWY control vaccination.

CDR3 loop: CASSQFKGNEQFF. In nucleotides, the CDR3 is TGTGCCAGCAGCCAATTCAAGGGGAATGAGCAGTTCTTC. V gene TRBV3-1 (or the pseudogene TRBV3-2) combines with J gene TRBJ2-1; a possible D gene is TRBD1 (5 bases). Germline assignment: CDR1 LGHDT and CDR2 YNNKEL (reference sequence). The CDR3 is 13 residues long. The ends were cut back, 2 bases at V and 7 bases at J, with 9 bases in the middle.